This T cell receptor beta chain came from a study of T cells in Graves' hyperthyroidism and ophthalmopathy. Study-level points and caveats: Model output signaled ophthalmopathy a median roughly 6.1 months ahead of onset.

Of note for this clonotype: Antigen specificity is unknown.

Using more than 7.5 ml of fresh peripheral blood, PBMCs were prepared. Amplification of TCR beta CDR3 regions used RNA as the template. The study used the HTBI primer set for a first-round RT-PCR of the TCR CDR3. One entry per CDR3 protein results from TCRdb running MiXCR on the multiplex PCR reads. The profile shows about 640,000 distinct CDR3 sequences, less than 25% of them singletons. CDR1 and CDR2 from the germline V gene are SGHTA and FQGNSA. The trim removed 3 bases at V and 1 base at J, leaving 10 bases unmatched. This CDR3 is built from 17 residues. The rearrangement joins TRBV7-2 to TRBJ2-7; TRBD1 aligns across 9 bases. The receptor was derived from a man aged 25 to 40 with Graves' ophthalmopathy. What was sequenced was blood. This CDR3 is CASSFLQGQGLSYEQYF. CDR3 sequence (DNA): TGTGCCAGCAGCTTCCTACAAGGACAGGGGTTGTCCTACGAGCAGTACTTC. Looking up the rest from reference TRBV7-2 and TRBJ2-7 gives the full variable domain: GAGVSQSPSNKVTEKGKDVELRCDPISGHTALYWYRQSLGQGLEFLIYFQGNSAPDKSGLPSDRFSAERTGGSVSTLTIQRTQQEDSAVYLCASSFLQGQGLSYEQYFGPGTRLTVT.